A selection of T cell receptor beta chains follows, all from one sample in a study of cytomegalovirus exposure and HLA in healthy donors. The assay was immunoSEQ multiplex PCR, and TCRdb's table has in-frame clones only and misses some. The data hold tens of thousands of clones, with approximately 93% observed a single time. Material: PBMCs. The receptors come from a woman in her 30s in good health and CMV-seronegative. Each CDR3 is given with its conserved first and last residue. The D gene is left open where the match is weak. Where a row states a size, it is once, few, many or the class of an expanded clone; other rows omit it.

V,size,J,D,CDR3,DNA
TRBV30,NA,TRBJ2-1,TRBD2,CAWRTSGGYNEQFF,TGTGCCTGGAGGACGAGCGGGGGTTACAATGAGCAGTTCTTC
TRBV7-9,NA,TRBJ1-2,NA,CASSLGQGNYGYTF,TGTGCCAGCAGCTTAGGTCAGGGGAACTATGGCTACACCTTC
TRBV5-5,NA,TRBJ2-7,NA,CASSLRLLGGEQYF,TGTGCCAGCTCGCTCCGCCTCCTAGGAGGCGAGCAGTACTTC
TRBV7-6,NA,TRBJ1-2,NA,CASSLGPTSSGYTF,TGTGCCAGCAGCTTAGGCCCGACTTCCTCCGGCTACACCTTC
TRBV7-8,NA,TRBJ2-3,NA,CASSPIAVPSTDTQYF,TGTGCCAGCAGCCCAATAGCGGTCCCTAGCACAGATACGCAGTATTTT
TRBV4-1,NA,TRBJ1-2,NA,CASSREGRSDYGYTF,TGCGCCAGCAGCCGGGAGGGGCGGTCTGACTATGGCTACACCTTC
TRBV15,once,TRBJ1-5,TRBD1,CATSKSRGPSWNQPQHF,TGTGCCACCAGCAAGTCCAGGGGGCCCTCGTGGAATCAGCCCCAGCATTTT
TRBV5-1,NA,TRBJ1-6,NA,CASSPGGTPSSPLHF,TGCGCCAGCAGCCCCGGCGGGACGCCAAGTTCACCCCTCCACTTT
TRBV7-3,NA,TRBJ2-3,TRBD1,CASSINGQGNIPDTQYF,TGTGCCAGCAGCATAAACGGACAGGGGAATATTCCAGATACGCAGTATTTT
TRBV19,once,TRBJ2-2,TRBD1,CASTRDRGYTGELFF,TGTGCCAGTACCCGGGACAGGGGATACACCGGGGAGCTGTTTTTT
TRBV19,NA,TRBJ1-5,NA,CASRDDDRSYQPQHF,TGTGCCAGTAGGGATGATGACAGGAGTTATCAGCCCCAGCATTTT
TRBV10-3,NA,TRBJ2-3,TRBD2,CAISRLAGVTDTQYF,TGTGCCATCAGCAGACTAGCGGGAGTCACAGATACGCAGTATTTT
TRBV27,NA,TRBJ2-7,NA,CASSYGQTYEQYF,TGTGCCAGCAGTTACGGACAGACCTACGAGCAGTACTTC
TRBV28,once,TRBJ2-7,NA,CASSSPSAGSYEQYF,TGTGCCAGCAGTTCCCCTTCCGCAGGCTCCTACGAGCAGTACTTC
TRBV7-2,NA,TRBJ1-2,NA,CASSLRGIGNYGYTF,TGTGCCAGCAGCTTAAGGGGAATCGGGAACTATGGCTACACCTTC
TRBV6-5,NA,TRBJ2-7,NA,CASSYSWTASYEQYF,TGTGCCAGCAGTTACTCTTGGACAGCCTCCTACGAGCAGTACTTC
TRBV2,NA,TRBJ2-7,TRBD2,CASSEPGGLYEQYF,TGTGCCAGCAGTGAACCGGGAGGGCTCTACGAGCAGTACTTC
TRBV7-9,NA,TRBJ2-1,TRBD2,CASSLRTSGSRNEQFF,TGTGCCAGCAGCCTCCGGACTAGCGGGAGTCGAAATGAGCAGTTCTTC
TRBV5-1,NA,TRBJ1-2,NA,CASSLDREFGYTF,TGCGCCAGCAGCTTGGACAGGGAGTTTGGCTACACCTTC
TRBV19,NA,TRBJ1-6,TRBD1,CASSLLPGQASNSPLHF,TGTGCCAGTAGTTTACTGCCGGGACAGGCAAGTAATTCACCCCTCCACTTT
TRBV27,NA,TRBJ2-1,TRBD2,CASSLPLAGVGYNEQFF,TGTGCCAGCAGTTTGCCATTAGCGGGAGTGGGTTACAATGAGCAGTTCTTC
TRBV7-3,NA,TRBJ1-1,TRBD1,CASSLPGQGGRNTEAFF,TGTGCCAGCAGCTTACCCGGACAGGGGGGTAGAAACACTGAAGCTTTCTTT
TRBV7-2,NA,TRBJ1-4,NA,CASSRGLGEKLFF,TGTGCCAGCAGTAGGGGACTAGGTGAAAAACTGTTTTTT
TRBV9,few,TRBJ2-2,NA,CASSVDGTNTGELFF,TGTGCCAGCAGCGTAGATGGGACAAACACCGGGGAGCTGTTTTTT
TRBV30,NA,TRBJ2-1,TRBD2,CAWSFLAGGRGEQFF,TGTGCCTGGAGTTTCCTAGCGGGGGGGCGTGGTGAGCAGTTCTTC
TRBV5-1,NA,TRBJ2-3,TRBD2,CASSFGLAGGGRTDTQYF,TGCGCCAGCAGCTTCGGACTAGCGGGGGGCGGAAGGACAGATACGCAGTATTTT
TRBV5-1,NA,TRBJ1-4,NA,CASSPQGLGNEKLFF,TGCGCCAGCAGCCCTCAGGGATTAGGTAATGAAAAACTGTTTTTT
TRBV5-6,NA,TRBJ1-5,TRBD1,CASSTRGLRVKDQPQHF,TGTGCCAGCAGCACCAGGGGGCTAAGGGTGAAGGATCAGCCCCAGCATTTT
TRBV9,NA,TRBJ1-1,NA,CASSVPPRGAFF,TGTGCCAGCAGCGTACCCCCAAGGGGAGCTTTCTTT
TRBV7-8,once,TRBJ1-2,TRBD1,CASSPGQGDYGYTF,TGTGCCAGCAGCCCCGGGCAGGGGGACTATGGCTACACCTTC
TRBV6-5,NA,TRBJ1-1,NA,CASLRGRFMNTEAFF,TGTGCCAGCCTCAGGGGCAGATTTATGAACACTGAAGCTTTCTTT
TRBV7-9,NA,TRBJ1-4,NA,CASSFFGGHEKLFF,TGTGCCAGCAGCTTCTTCGGGGGTCATGAAAAACTGTTTTTT
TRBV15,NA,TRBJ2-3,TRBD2,CATSREVRRGASTDTQYF,TGTGCCACCAGCAGAGAGGTTCGGCGGGGGGCTAGCACAGATACGCAGTATTTT
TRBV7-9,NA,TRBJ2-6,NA,CASSNRQGGGSGANVLTF,TGTGCCAGCAGCAACCGACAGGGAGGAGGATCTGGGGCCAACGTCCTGACTTTC
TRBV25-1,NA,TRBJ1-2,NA,CASSRTVGGYGYTF,TGTGCCAGCTCCCGAACGGTGGGGGGCTATGGCTACACCTTC
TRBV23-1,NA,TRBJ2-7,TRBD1,CASSQLLGTGGTEQYF,TGCGCCAGCAGTCAATTACTCGGGACAGGGGGTACCGAGCAGTACTTC
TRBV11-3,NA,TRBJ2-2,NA,CASSLGQGGTVDTGELFF,TGTGCCAGCAGCTTAGGACAGGGAGGTACCGTGGACACCGGGGAGCTGTTTTTT
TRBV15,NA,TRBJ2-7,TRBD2,CATSTSIGTSGRAARGEQYF,TGTGCCACCAGCACCTCCATAGGGACTAGCGGGAGGGCAGCTCGAGGCGAGCAGTACTTC
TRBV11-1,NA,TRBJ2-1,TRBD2,CASAGGANEQFF,TGTGCCAGCGCCGGGGGGGCGAATGAGCAGTTCTTC
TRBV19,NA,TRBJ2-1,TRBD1,CASSIRGQGDNEQFF,TGTGCCAGTAGTATCCGCGGACAGGGGGACAATGAGCAGTTCTTC
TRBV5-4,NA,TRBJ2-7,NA,CASGRGGQSLYEQYF,TGTGCCAGCGGCCGGGGGGGACAGAGTCTCTACGAGCAGTACTTC
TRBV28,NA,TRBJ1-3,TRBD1,CASSRSGGSGNTIYF,TGTGCCAGCAGCCGATCAGGGGGCTCTGGAAACACCATATATTTT
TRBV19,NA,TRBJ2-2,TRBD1,CASSRDRVGTGELFF,TGTGCCAGTAGCCGGGACAGGGTGGGCACCGGGGAGCTGTTTTTT
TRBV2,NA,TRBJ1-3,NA,CASSLTGSGNTIYF,TGTGCCAGCAGCTTAACAGGGTCTGGAAACACCATATATTTT
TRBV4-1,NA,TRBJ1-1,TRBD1,CASSPSKTGTNTEAFF,TGCGCCAGCAGCCCCTCAAAGACAGGGACGAACACTGAAGCTTTCTTT
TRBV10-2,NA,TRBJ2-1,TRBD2,CASIETGLAGGEPHNEQFF,TGCGCCAGCATCGAGACTGGGCTAGCGGGAGGGGAGCCCCACAATGAGCAGTTCTTC
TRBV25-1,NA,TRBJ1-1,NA,CASMGNPGTEAFF,TGTGCCAGCATGGGCAACCCGGGGACTGAAGCTTTCTTT
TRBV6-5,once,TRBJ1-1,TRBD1,CASSYGDREYTEAFF,TGTGCCAGCAGTTATGGGGACAGGGAGTACACTGAAGCTTTCTTT
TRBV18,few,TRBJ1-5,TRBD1,CASSPIGQGNQPQHF,TGTGCCAGCTCACCAATAGGACAGGGGAATCAGCCCCAGCATTTT
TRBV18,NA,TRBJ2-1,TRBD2,CASSHGTSGTRHEQFF,TGTGCCAGCTCACACGGGACTAGCGGGACCCGGCATGAGCAGTTCTTC
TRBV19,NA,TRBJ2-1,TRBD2,CASTLGLAGGPSYNEQFF,TGTGCCAGTACCCTAGGACTAGCGGGAGGGCCCTCCTACAATGAGCAGTTCTTC